These T cell receptor beta chains were read from a single sample in a study of human T cells and chemical hapten exposure. Each CDR3 protein gets one entry after TCRdb re-called the RACE reads with MiXCR. The repertoire has some 400,000 distinct CDR3 sequences, approximately 4.4% of them found once; the top ten carry approximately 2.3%. Sequenced material: whole blood, taken in connection with sensitization to the hapten diphenylcyclopropenone (DPC). All receptors come from a woman aged 45 to 65 with alopecia areata. Some clones in this sample may be carry-over from other donors' samples. The conserved cysteine and the conserved F or W are not part of the CDR3 here. The order of the fields is D gene, V gene, CDR3 protein. D genes are given only for firm matches.

-	TRBV13	ASSVSYSGAQY
-	TRBV9	ASSVSATGPLEQY
-	TRBV28	ASSAQGSHTDTQY
-	TRBV20-1	SAQTQGGGYEQY
-	TRBV11-2	ASSLVISRGRKTQY
-	TRBV6-5	ASSSAGPRVDTQY
-	TRBV10-3	AIQGPATEAF
-	TRBV28	ASSPGQEGTGELF
TRBD1	TRBV5-1	ASSRTGLGTEAF
-	TRBV5-8	ASSTGLAGSTDTQY
-	TRBV6-6	AISWGAETQY
TRBD1	TRBV6-5	ASSYVAGTDYGYT
-	TRBV9	ASSPRGTSYFNEQF
-	TRBV20-1	SAPGLYEQY
-	TRBV6-2/TRBV6-3	ASTQTADTQY
-	TRBV12-3/TRBV12-4	ASSQGGGPSTDTQY
-	TRBV20-1	SARDPAGPNYGYT
TRBD1	TRBV29-1	SVYSGTGTSYEQY
-	TRBV14	ASSFGTTGTEAF
TRBD1	TRBV12-3/TRBV12-4	ASGSDRETQPQH
-	TRBV12-3/TRBV12-4	ASSGSEASPLH
-	TRBV10-3	AISPPGGDNEQF